This is a list of T cell receptor beta chains from one sample in a study of OX40 agonist ivuxolimab in advanced cancers. Some clones are missing from TCRdb's copy, which holds only in-frame ones; the method was immunoSEQ multiplex PCR. The sample records roughly 120,000 clones, roughly nine tenths being singletons. Specimen: CD4+ or CD8+ T cells sorted from blood, collected in a trial of the OX40 agonist ivuxolimab. All receptors derive from an adult with an advanced solid tumor such as melanoma, head and neck, liver or kidney cancer. CDR3s include the opening cysteine and the closing phenylalanine or tryptophan. A D gene is named only where the DNA matches it firmly. Clone sizes are given selectively: once, few, many, or a class where the clone is expanded.

v_call	j_call	clone_size	d_call	cdr3_nt	cdr3_aa
TRBV30	TRBJ1-5	-	-	TGTGCCTGGAGCAACCCCGTAGCGCCCCAGCATTTT	CAWSNPVAPQHF
TRBV15	TRBJ2-2	-	-	TGTGCCACCAGCAGGAACACCGGGGAGCTGTTTTTT	CATSRNTGELFF
TRBV4-1	TRBJ1-5	-	-	TGCGCCAGCAGCCCGGACAGCTCGAATCAGCCCCAGCATTTT	CASSPDSSNQPQHF
TRBV25-1	TRBJ1-5	-	TRBD1	TGTGCCAGCAGTAGCAGGGGGCTCGATCAGCCCCAGCATTTT	CASSSRGLDQPQHF
TRBV6-1	TRBJ1-2	-	TRBD1	TGTGCCAGCAGTCCCGGACAGGGAGCTCGGGGCTACACCTTC	CASSPGQGARGYTF
TRBV28	TRBJ1-1	-	TRBD1	TGTGCCAGTAGGAAAACAGGGGAAACTGAAGCTTTCTTT	CASRKTGETEAFF
TRBV10-2	TRBJ2-3	-	-	TGCGCCAGCAGAAGAACGAACACAGATACGCAGTATTTT	CASRRTNTDTQYF
TRBV5-4	TRBJ1-2	-	-	TGTGCCAGCAGCTCCAGACTCTCGGGCTACACCTTC	CASSSRLSGYTF
TRBV5-4	TRBJ1-1	-	-	TGTGCCAGCAGCCCCCCGGCGGGGAGGAACACTGAAGCTTTCTTT	CASSPPAGRNTEAFF
TRBV19	TRBJ1-5	once	-	TGTGCCAGTAGTATCCCTCCTTCTCAGCCCCAGCATTTT	CASSIPPSQPQHF
TRBV7-8	TRBJ1-2	-	-	TGTGCCAGCAGCTTAGAATCAGGGACTAACTATGGCTACACCTTC	CASSLESGTNYGYTF
TRBV7-3	TRBJ2-5	-	-	TGTGCCAGCAGCTTAAGAGGGTTCCAAGAGACCCAGTACTTC	CASSLRGFQETQYF
TRBV2	TRBJ2-1	-	TRBD2	TGTGCCAGCAAGATTAGCGGGGGATTCAATGAGCAGTTCTTC	CASKISGGFNEQFF
TRBV19	TRBJ1-1	-	TRBD1	TGTGCCAGTAGCCGACAGGGGGCGGCGACTGAAGCTTTCTTT	CASSRQGAATEAFF
TRBV28	TRBJ1-2	-	-	TGTGCCAGCAGTTTAGTGGGGGGAGGCTACACCTTC	CASSLVGGGYTF
TRBV19	TRBJ2-7	-	TRBD1	TGTGCCAGTCTAGGGGGCGACACCTACGAGCAGTACTTC	CASLGGDTYEQYF
TRBV7-2	TRBJ1-4	-	-	TGTGCCAGCAGCCCTGGGGAGGGAAAACTGTTTTTT	CASSPGEGKLFF
TRBV7-9	TRBJ2-1	-	-	TGTGCCAGCAGCTTTACAGGGTTGGCTAGTGAGCAGTTCTTC	CASSFTGLASEQFF
TRBV6-5	TRBJ1-6	-	-	TGTGCCAGCAGTTATGACAGCTCCTATAATTCACCCCTCCACTTT	CASSYDSSYNSPLHF
TRBV7-6	TRBJ2-7	-	-	TGTGCCAGCAGCTTTCGGTCCCGGCCTTCCCACTCCTACGAGCAGTACTTC	CASSFRSRPSHSYEQYF
TRBV4-1	TRBJ2-1	-	-	TGCGCCAGCAGCCAAGTACGGGGCTATGAGCAGTTCTTC	CASSQVRGYEQFF
TRBV6-6	TRBJ1-5	-	-	TGTGCCAGCAGTCAAGCAGCGGTCAACAATCAGCCCCAGCATTTT	CASSQAAVNNQPQHF
TRBV28	TRBJ1-2	-	-	TGTGCCAGCAGTTTGTCTGCCGGGGGGCGCGGCTATGGCTACACCTTC	CASSLSAGGRGYGYTF
TRBV28	TRBJ1-6	-	-	TGTGCCAGCATCGAGGGGGGACTTAACCTTAATTCACCCCTCCACTTT	CASIEGGLNLNSPLHF
TRBV12-5	TRBJ2-7	-	TRBD1	TGTGCTAGCCTACGGACAGGGATGTACGAGCAGTACTTC	CASLRTGMYEQYF
TRBV7-2	TRBJ2-1	-	-	TGTGCCAGCAGCTTAGAACCTGGAAGTGAGCAGTTCTTC	CASSLEPGSEQFF
TRBV19	TRBJ2-2	-	-	TGTGCCAGTAGTATAGCAGGGGCCGGGGGCACCGGGGAGCTGTTTTTT	CASSIAGAGGTGELFF
TRBV6-6	TRBJ1-2	-	TRBD1	TGTGCCAGCAGTTACAGTACAGGGGTAAACTATGGCTACACCTTC	CASSYSTGVNYGYTF
TRBV28	TRBJ1-5	-	-	TGTGCCAGCAGTTTATATGGGCAGCCCCAGCATTTT	CASSLYGQPQHF
TRBV30	TRBJ1-6	-	-	TGTGCCTGGAACGGGGGGTCACCCCTCCACTTT	CAWNGGSPLHF
TRBV6-1	TRBJ1-5	-	-	TGTGCCAGCAGTGGCCCGACAGTTCTTGGTCAGCCCCAGCATTTT	CASSGPTVLGQPQHF
TRBV19	TRBJ2-3	-	TRBD1	TGTGCCAGTAGTACCCGACAGGGTACAGATACGCAGTATTTT	CASSTRQGTDTQYF
TRBV19	TRBJ2-7	-	TRBD2	TGTGCCAGTAGCCCGGACGGAGCGGGGGAGCAGTACTTC	CASSPDGAGEQYF
TRBV5-4	TRBJ2-5	-	-	TGTGCCAGCAGCGACCGCGGCCCCCAAGAGACCCAGTACTTC	CASSDRGPQETQYF
TRBV6-1	TRBJ1-4	-	-	TGTGCCAGCAGTGAATTGGGGGGAGGTAATGAAAAACTGTTTTTT	CASSELGGGNEKLFF
TRBV5-1	TRBJ1-3	-	TRBD1	TGCGCCAGCAGCCAACAGGGGGCCGGAAACACCATATATTTT	CASSQQGAGNTIYF
TRBV5-3	TRBJ1-5	-	-	TGTGCCAGAGCTCTCACGACCCGGGACAATCGCAATCAGCCCCAGCATTTT	CARALTTRDNRNQPQHF
TRBV7-2	TRBJ1-3	-	-	TGTGCCAGCAGCTCACTGGGGAGCTCTGGAAACACCATATATTTT	CASSSLGSSGNTIYF
TRBV4-1	TRBJ2-3	-	-	TGCGCCAGCAGCCAAGTCGGTCCGGAAGGGCAGGGACATCCTAGGGGCACAGATACGCAGTATTTT	CASSQVGPEGQGHPRGTDTQYF
TRBV6-6	TRBJ1-5	-	-	TGTGCCAGCAGGCGGGGAAGCAATCAGCCCCAGCATTTT	CASRRGSNQPQHF
TRBV7-3	TRBJ2-2	-	TRBD2	TGTGCCAGCAGCTTAGGTAGCGGGGGAACCACCGGGGAGCTGTTTTTT	CASSLGSGGTTGELFF
TRBV13	TRBJ1-2	-	-	TGTGCCAGCAGCTTAGCGCTCAGGGCGTCTGGCTACACCTTC	CASSLALRASGYTF
TRBV7-9	TRBJ2-3	-	-	TGTGCCAGCAGCCCCCCCGATACGCAGTATTTT	CASSPPDTQYF
TRBV30	TRBJ2-1	-	-	TGTGCCTGGGGAGCCTACAATGAGCAGTTCTTC	CAWGAYNEQFF
TRBV27	TRBJ2-7	few	-	TGTGCCAGCAGTACTTTTTTTAGGGAAAGGGGCGAGCAGTACTTC	CASSTFFRERGEQYF